This TCR beta chain was captured by sequencing in a study of cytomegalovirus exposure and HLA in healthy donors. General study points: Rare TCR sequences dominated, though some public TCRs recurred in many donors. Sequencing probably produced one cluster of sequence variants that were highly shared. Accurate HLA-A and HLA-B prediction from TCR beta sequences was reported for most subjects. A reported reduction in N-insertions relative to the roughly 610-donor mean was seen in an Asian-associated ancestry cluster in a later analysis.

The PCR had 60 Vbeta and 13 Jbeta primers. Sequenced by immunoSEQ multiplex PCR; TCRdb stores in-frame clones only, minus some. This table holds about 140,000 clones, roughly 80% found once. Details on this clone: The antigen remains undetermined.

Per germline, CDR1 LGHNT and CDR2 FRNRAP. V gave up 3 bases and J gave up 8 bases, with 8 bases separating them. CDR3 size: 13 residues. The chain uses TRBV12-5 and TRBJ1-6, with a tentative D call TRBD1 (6 bases). This clonotype was sampled from a man in his forties in good health and CMV-seronegative. Sequenced sample: PBMCs. CDR3 nucleotide sequence: TGTGCTAGTGGTTTATACAGGGATTCACCCCTCCACTTT. This codes for CASGLYRDSPLHF. Together with reference TRBV12-5 and TRBJ1-6, the CDR3 gives the full variable domain: DARVTQTPRHKVTEMGQEVTMRCQPILGHNTVFWYRQTMMQGLELLAYFRNRAPLDDSGMPKDRFSAEMPDATLATLKIQPSEPRDSAVYFCASGLYRDSPLHFGNGTRLTVT.